These 9 T cell receptor beta chains came from one sample sequenced in a study of breast tumors, draining lymph nodes, adjacent tissues. The lymph nodes were axillary draining lymph nodes from breast cancer patients. TCRdb itself ran the multiplex PCR reads through MiXCR, one entry per CDR3 protein. The sample has some 230,000 distinct CDR3 sequences; about 34% are singletons. The sample taken for sequencing was axillary lymph node tissue. The receptors stem from a female donor with breast cancer. Some clones in this sample may be carry-over from other donors' samples.

Notes on this clonotype: A much larger clone lies a single base off, so this may be a read error. V is TRBV9 and J is TRBJ1-2, with 8 bases lining up with TRBD1. There are 15 residues in the CDR3. Per germline, CDR1 SGDLS and CDR2 YYNGEE. The CDR3 nucleotides are TGTGCCAGCAGCGTTAATACGGGACAGGCCTATGGCTCCACCTTC. Its translation: CASSVNTGQAYGSTF.

This clonotype was counted only a few times. A read error is likely, as this CDR3 ends without the conserved phenylalanine or tryptophan. The DNA is left out, because the CDR3 cannot be placed on it with certainty; the CDR3 is given as TCRdb lists it. This chain uses TRBV6-4 with TRBJ2-1; no DNA check was done on the table's D call, TRBD1. The CDR3 extends over 8 residues, inclusive of both ends. The V gene's germline CDR1 is MRHNA and CDR2 SNTAGT. The CDR3 is CASPCPFC.

V gene TRBV20-1 combines with J gene TRBJ2-1; the match to TRBD2 covers 10 bases. The CDR3 spans 16 residues. After removal of 6 bases from V and 12 bases from J, the junction contained 20 bases not matched to a gene. Germline assignment: CDR1 DFQATT and CDR2 SNEGSKA (reference sequence). For the CDR3, the DNA is TGCAGTGCAATAACCGCAAGCGGGAGGGCCTCGGATACGCAGTTCTTC. As protein: CSAITASGRASDTQFF.

V and J are TRBV24-1 and TRBJ1-5, with D unresolved. Trimming cost V 9 bases and J 0 bases, with 8 bases left between them. Germline lookup yields CDR1 KGHDR and CDR2 SFDVKD. The CDR3 extends over 13 amino acids. The CDR3 region has the DNA TGTGCCACCCACGTGTGTAGCAATCAGCCCCAGCATTTT. Translation: CATHVCSNQPQHF.

This clonotype was recorded at least ten times. The CDR3 DNA follows: TGCGCCAGCAGCCCAAGCAGATCAGGCCGTGAGCAGTTCTTC. As protein: CASSPSRSGREQFF. The gene calls are TRBV5-1 and TRBJ2-1; D ambiguous. V was shortened by 4 bases and J by 9 bases, with 17 bases between the two germline ends. CDR3 length equals 14 residues. Per the germline V gene, CDR1 is SGHRS and CDR2 is YFSETQ. Combining the CDR3 with reference TRBV5-1 and TRBJ2-1 gives the whole variable domain KAGVTQTPRYLIKTRGQQVTLSCSPISGHRSVSWYQQTPGQGLQFLFEYFSETQRNKGNFPGRFSGRQFSNSRSEMNVSTLELGDSALYLCASSPSRSGREQFFGPGTRLTVL.

This clonotype appeared many times. The chain is built from TRBV4-1 and TRBJ2-7, with D possibly matching TRBD1 (6 bases). CDR1 MGHRA and CDR2 YSYEKL come from the germline V gene. This CDR3 spans 13 amino acids. V was shortened by 2 bases and J by 3 bases, with 8 bases between the two germline ends. The CDR3 DNA is TGCGCCAGCAGCCAACCACAGGGCTACGAGCAGTACTTC. Translated: CASSQPQGYEQYF.

This clonotype was observed a handful of times. This may come from a read error, since a much larger clone is one base off. Without the conserved terminal phenylalanine or tryptophan, this CDR3 likely stems from a read error. V is TRBV19 and J is TRBJ1-2, with a tentative D call TRBD1 (6 bases). Deletions cut 0 bases from V and 4 bases from J, with 15 bases between. Germline-derived CDR1 and CDR2 are LNHDA and SQIVND (reference sequence). This CDR3 has 16 residues. The CDR3: CASSIDLTGLSYGYTS. The CDR3 DNA follows: TGTGCCAGTAGTATAGATCTTACAGGGTTGAGCTATGGCTACACCTCC.

In this sample, this clonotype turned up many times. The V and J genes are TRBV10-2 and TRBJ1-1, with a tentative D call TRBD1 (6 bases). This CDR3 has 12 residues. Between the trimmed V and J ends, which lost 4 bases and 5 bases, there was a span of 8 bases. Germline V gives CDR1 WSHSY, CDR2 SAAADI. The CDR3 DNA reads as TGCGCCAGCAGTGCACAGGGAACTGAAGCTTTCTTT. This codes for CASSAQGTEAFF.

In the case of this clonotype: This may be a read error: a much more frequent sequence differs by one nucleotide. The V call is TRBV6-5, the J call TRBJ2-7, with a weak D call TRBD2 (6 bases). In germline, CDR1 is MNHEY, CDR2 SVGAGI. The CDR3 contains 12 residues. V was clipped by 6 bases and J by 4 bases, with 10 bases between them. CDR3 amino acids: CASRPGVYEQYF. The CDR3 coding sequence is TGTGCCAGCAGGCCGGGGGTTTACGAGCAGTACTTC.